A selection of T cell receptor beta chains follows, all from one sample in a study of blood T cell repertoires in COVID-19. Sequenced by immunoSEQ multiplex PCR; TCRdb stores in-frame clones only, minus some. Of some 77,000 clones listed, 70% to 90% were seen once; the top ten hold roughly 8.5%. The specimen sequenced was peripheral blood. These receptors came from a man aged 25 to 45 with acute or convalescent COVID-19. Each CDR3 is given with its conserved first and last residue. A clone size is listed for some rows: how often the clone was seen (once, few, many), or a class if it is expanded.

v_call	j_call	clone_size	cdr3_aa
TRBV21-1	TRBJ2-1	.	CASSKMGPSGSCAYNEQFF
TRBV9	TRBJ2-1	.	CASSPSGSGNEQFF
TRBV7-3	TRBJ2-3	.	CASSSPLGLGATDTQYF
TRBV18	TRBJ1-1	.	CASSPPTGVVNTEAFF
TRBV6-5	TRBJ2-3	.	CASSYAATDTQYF
TRBV7-2	TRBJ2-7	.	CASSLADRSSYEQYF
TRBV2	TRBJ2-1	once	CASSRPGTTYNEQFF
TRBV28	TRBJ1-5	.	CASSLSYSRVNQPQHF
TRBV19	TRBJ1-5	.	CASSLRNGNQPQHF
TRBV15	TRBJ2-3	.	CATSRGNQADTQYF
TRBV7-9	TRBJ2-2	.	CASSGTGVSTGELFF
TRBV5-1	TRBJ2-5	.	CASTHRGLETQYF
TRBV6-2/TRBV6-3	TRBJ2-5	.	CASSYGGPQETQYF